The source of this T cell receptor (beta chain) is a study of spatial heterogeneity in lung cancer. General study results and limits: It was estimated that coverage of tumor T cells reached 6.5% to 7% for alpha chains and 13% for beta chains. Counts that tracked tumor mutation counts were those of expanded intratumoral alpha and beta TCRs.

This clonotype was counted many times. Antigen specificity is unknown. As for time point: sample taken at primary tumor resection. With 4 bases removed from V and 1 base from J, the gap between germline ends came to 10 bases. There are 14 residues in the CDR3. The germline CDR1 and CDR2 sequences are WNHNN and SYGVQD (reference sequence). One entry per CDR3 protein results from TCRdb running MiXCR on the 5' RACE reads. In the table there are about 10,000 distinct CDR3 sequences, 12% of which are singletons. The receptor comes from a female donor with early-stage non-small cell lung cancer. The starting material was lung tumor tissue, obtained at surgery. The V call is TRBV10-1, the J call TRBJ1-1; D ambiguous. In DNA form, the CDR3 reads TGCGCCAGCAGTGGCCGGGCACCGAACACTGAAGCTTTCTTT. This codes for CASSGRAPNTEAFF.